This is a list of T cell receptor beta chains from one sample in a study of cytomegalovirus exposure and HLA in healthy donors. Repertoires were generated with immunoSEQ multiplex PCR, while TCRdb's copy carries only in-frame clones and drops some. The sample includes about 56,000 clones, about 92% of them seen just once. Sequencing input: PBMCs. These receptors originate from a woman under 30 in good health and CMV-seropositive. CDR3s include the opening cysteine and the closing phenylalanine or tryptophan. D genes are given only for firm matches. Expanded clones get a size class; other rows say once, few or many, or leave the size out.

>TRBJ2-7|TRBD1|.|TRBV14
TGTGCCAGCGGCCGGACAGGAGCCTACGAGCAGTACTTC
CASGRTGAYEQYF
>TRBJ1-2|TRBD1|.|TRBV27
TGTGCCAGCAAGGGGACAGATGGCTACACCTTC
CASKGTDGYTF
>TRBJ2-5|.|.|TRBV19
TGTGCCAGTAGGTCAGCGAAGAGGGAGACCCAGTACTTC
CASRSAKRETQYF
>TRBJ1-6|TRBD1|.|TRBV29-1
TGCAGCGTTGAAATCCCCAAACGGACAGGGAAGAAATCACCCCTCCACTTT
CSVEIPKRTGKKSPLHF
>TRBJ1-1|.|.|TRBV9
TGTGCCAGCAGCCAAGACCTCGGAGGGAGGACTGAAGCTTTCTTT
CASSQDLGGRTEAFF
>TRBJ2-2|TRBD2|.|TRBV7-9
TGTGCCACCCCGGGCGGGACTAGCGGCCGACTGAACACCGGGGAGCTGTTTTTT
CATPGGTSGRLNTGELFF
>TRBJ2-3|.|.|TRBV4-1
TGCGCCAGCAAGGGGTACACAGATACGCAGTATTTT
CASKGYTDTQYF
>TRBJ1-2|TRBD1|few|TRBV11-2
TGTGCCAGCAGGTCCGGGACAGGGTATTTTGGCTACACCTTC
CASRSGTGYFGYTF
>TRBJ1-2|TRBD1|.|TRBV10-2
TGCGCCAGCAGTGAGTCGCGACAGGGGAGGTATGGCTACACCTTC
CASSESRQGRYGYTF
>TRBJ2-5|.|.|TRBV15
TGTGCCACCAGCAGAGATCGAGGGCAGAGGGAGACCCAGTACTTC
CATSRDRGQRETQYF
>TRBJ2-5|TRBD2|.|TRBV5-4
TGTGCCAGCAGCCGGGCGGGTACGGGGGGGCAAGAGACCCAGTACTTC
CASSRAGTGGQETQYF
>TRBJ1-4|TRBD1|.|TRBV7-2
TGTGCCAGCAGCTCCGAGGGACAGGGATATGAAAAACTGTTTTTT
CASSSEGQGYEKLFF
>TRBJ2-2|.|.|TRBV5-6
TGTGCCAGCAGCTCCAGGCCGATTGGCACCGGGGAGCTGTTTTTT
CASSSRPIGTGELFF
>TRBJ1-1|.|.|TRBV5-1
TGCGCCAGCAGCGTACAGGGTCGTCGGTTAGCGAACACTGAAGCTTTCTTT
CASSVQGRRLANTEAFF
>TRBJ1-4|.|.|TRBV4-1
TGCGCCAGCAGCTCCTACCCGCGGGAATCTAATGAAAAACTGTTTTTT
CASSSYPRESNEKLFF
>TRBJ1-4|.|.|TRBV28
TGTGCCAGCAGGCCCGGGGTTGGTGAAAAACTGTTTTTT
CASRPGVGEKLFF
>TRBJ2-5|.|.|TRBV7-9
TGTGCCACCCACCTCGAGGGAGGACGAGAGACCCAGTACTTC
CATHLEGGRETQYF
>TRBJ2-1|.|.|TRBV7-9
TGTGCCAGCAGCTTAGTCGGGACTTGGTTCTTC
CASSLVGTWFF
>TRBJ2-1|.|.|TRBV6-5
TGTGCCAGCAGTTACCGGGAGAGCTCCTACAATGAGCAGTTCTTC
CASSYRESSYNEQFF
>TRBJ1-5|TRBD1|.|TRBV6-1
TGTGCCAGCACCCGGGACAGGGAACAGCCCCAGCATTTT
CASTRDREQPQHF
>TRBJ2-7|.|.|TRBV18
TGTGCCAGCTCACCAGAAAGGGGCGGATACGAGCAGTACTTC
CASSPERGGYEQYF
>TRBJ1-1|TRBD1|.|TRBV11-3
TGTGCCAGCAGCTTAGGAGGGGGCAGCGCCGAAGCTTTCTTT
CASSLGGGSAEAFF
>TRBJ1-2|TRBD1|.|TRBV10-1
TGCGCCAGCAGCCCCAGCGGGACAGGGGGAGGCTACACCTTC
CASSPSGTGGGYTF
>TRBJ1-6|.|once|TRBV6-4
TGTGCCAGCAGTAAGGAGAGCTCCTATAATTCACCCCTCCACTTT
CASSKESSYNSPLHF
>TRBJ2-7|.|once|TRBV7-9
TGTGCCAGCAGCTTACAGGGCCACGAGCAGTACTTC
CASSLQGHEQYF
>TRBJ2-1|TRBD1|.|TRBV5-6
TGTGCCAGCAGCACCGGGACAGGGGATGAGCAGTTCTTC
CASSTGTGDEQFF
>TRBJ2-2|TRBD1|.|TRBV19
TGTGCCAGTAGTCCGGGACAGGGCGGTGGCGGGGAGCTGTTTTTT
CASSPGQGGGGELFF
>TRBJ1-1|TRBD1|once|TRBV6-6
TGTGCCAGCAGTACATGGACAGGGGACACTGAAGCTTTCTTT
CASSTWTGDTEAFF
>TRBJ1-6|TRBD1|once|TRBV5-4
TGTGCCAGCAGCTTGGGGGGACAGGGGGCCGGGGGACATAATTCACCCCTCCACTTT
CASSLGGQGAGGHNSPLHF
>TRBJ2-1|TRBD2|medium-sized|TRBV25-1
TGTGCCAGCACGCCTAGCGGGGGGTCTGAGCAGTTCTTC
CASTPSGGSEQFF
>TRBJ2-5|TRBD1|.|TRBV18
TGTGCCAGCTCACCACCGGGACAGGGGGAGACCCAGTACTTC
CASSPPGQGETQYF
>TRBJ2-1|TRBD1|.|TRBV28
TGTGCCAGCGTTTCCGGGACAGGCCCCTACAATGAGCAGTTCTTC
CASVSGTGPYNEQFF
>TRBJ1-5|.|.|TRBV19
TGTGCCAGTAGTATACAGGGGCTCCAGCCCCAGCATTTT
CASSIQGLQPQHF
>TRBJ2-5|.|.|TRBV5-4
TGTGCCAGCAGCTCGACAGGTAGAGGGGAGACCCAGTACTTC
CASSSTGRGETQYF
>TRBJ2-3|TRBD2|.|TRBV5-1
TGCGCCAGCAAATTTGCGGGGGGCCCAGATACGCAGTATTTT
CASKFAGGPDTQYF
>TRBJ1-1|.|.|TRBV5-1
TGCGCCAGCAGCTTGGGGGCAGATGAAGCTTTCTTT
CASSLGADEAFF
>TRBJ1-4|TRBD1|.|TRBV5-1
TGCGCCAGCAGCGCCGACAGGGGGGATGAAAAACTGTTTTTT
CASSADRGDEKLFF
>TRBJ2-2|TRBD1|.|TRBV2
TGTGCCAGCGGGACAGACCTTTTCGGGGAGCTGTTTTTT
CASGTDLFGELFF
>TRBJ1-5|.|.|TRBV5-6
TGTGCCAGCAGGTCCGGGACACTTAGCAATCAGCCCCAGCATTTT
CASRSGTLSNQPQHF
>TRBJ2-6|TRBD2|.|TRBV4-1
TGCGCCAGCAGCCGAGTGACTAGCGGGGGGCGGGTACTAACAGCTGGGGCCAACGTCCTGACTTTC
CASSRVTSGGRVLTAGANVLTF
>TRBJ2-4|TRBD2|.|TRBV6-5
TGTGCCAGCAGCTACTTAGCGGGGTCGGCCAAAAACATTCAGTACTTC
CASSYLAGSAKNIQYF
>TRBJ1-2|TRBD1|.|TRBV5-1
TGCGCCAGCAGCTTTGGGACAGGGAATCCGGGCTATGGCTACACCTTC
CASSFGTGNPGYGYTF
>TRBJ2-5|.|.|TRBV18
TGTGCCAGCTCACCCATAGCGGCCCAAGAGACCCAGTACTTC
CASSPIAAQETQYF